This TCR beta chain was profiled in a study of vaccination and CD4 T cells after COVID-19. Study findings and constraints: With convalescent patients, a median about 90% of reactive clones emerged solely after vaccination.

The Oncomine TCR Beta short-read assay sequenced DNA from cultured CD4+ T cells. Using the QIAamp micro DNA kit, genomic DNA was extracted from the CD4+ T cells that had been cultured. Each CDR3 protein is one row after TCRdb ran MiXCR on the PCR reads. The profile shows around 8,800 distinct CDR3 sequences, 60% of them singletons. As concerns this clonotype: What it recognizes is unknown.

Treatment of the sample: approximately nine-day PBMC culture with coronavirus spike peptide pools or control peptides (ViraFEST assay). Following culture for nine to ten days, CD4+ T cells were isolated by negative selection. This CDR3 is 12 amino acids long. CDR1 is KGHSH, CDR2 LQKENI, per germline. The V end lost 2 bases, the J end lost 5 bases, and 6 bases lay between the germline ends. The chain combines TRBV18 with TRBJ2-5; no definite D call. Sample: cultured CD4+ T cells from blood, taken after SARS-CoV-2 vaccination. The clonotype comes from a human donor with COVID-19. The CDR3 nucleotides read TGTGCCAGCTCACCATCCGGGGAGACCCAGTACTTC. Amino acid sequence: CASSPSGETQYF.